The subject of this entry is one T cell receptor (beta chain). A read error may account for a junction end that differs from germline. This sample is part of a study of CD8+CD57+ T cells in acquired aplastic anemia. Turning to the study itself: Sorted CD4+ and CD8+ cells gave an average of roughly 3.5 ug of DNA.

According to the study, genomic DNA was the template for TCR beta VDJ and CDR3 profiling. TCRdb itself ran the reads through MiXCR, one entry per CDR3 protein. The sample comprises 400,000 to 450,000 distinct CDR3 sequences, approximately 70% of which are singletons, and less than 4% rests with the top ten. The sequenced sample was sorted CD4+, CD8+, or CD8+CD57+ T cells (not recorded which) from PBMCs. This clonotype originated in a human donor in good health, serving as a control.

In nucleotides, the CDR3 is TGTGCCAGCAGCTTAGCACAAGGGGGGACTGAAGCTTTCTTT. Translating gives CASSLAQGGTEAFF. The chain has TRBV5-1 and TRBJ1-1; tentative D call: TRBD1 (6 bases). The CDR3 totals 14 residues. Germline values: CDR1 SGHRS, CDR2 YFSETQ.